Reported below is one T cell receptor beta chain. A read error may explain this, as a much larger clone is one base away. Co-extraction yielded RNA and DNA from around 20-30 mg of unsorted bulk tissue. The template, 450 to 650 ng total RNA, yielded TCR beta cDNA made with a constant-region primer. Employing slightly modified ARM-PCR, three nested multiplex PCR rounds were run, and these gave rise to the TCR beta libraries. TCRdb re-analysed the multiplex PCR reads in MiXCR, keeping a single row per CDR3 protein. The sample includes fewer than 25,000 distinct CDR3 sequences, approximately 70% of them seen just once. This specimen belongs to a study of tumor-infiltrating lymphocytes in primary liver carcinoma. This receptor was taken from a man aged 35 to 55 with primary liver carcinoma and hepatitis B virus infection. The sample consisted of liver tumor tissue from sampling region 1. The subset is: tumor region T1, superior pole.

The CDR3 loop reads CASSLQGTTNEQFF. The CDR3 DNA is TGTGCCAGCAGCTTACAGGGGACTACCAATGAGCAGTTCTTC. The J gene is TRBJ2-1, the V gene TRBV11-2, with D possibly matching TRBD2 (7 bases). Trimming took off 2 bases at V and 6 bases at J, with 11 bases between the two ends. CDR3 size: 14 residues. CDR1 and CDR2 from the germline V gene are SGHAT and FQNNGV.